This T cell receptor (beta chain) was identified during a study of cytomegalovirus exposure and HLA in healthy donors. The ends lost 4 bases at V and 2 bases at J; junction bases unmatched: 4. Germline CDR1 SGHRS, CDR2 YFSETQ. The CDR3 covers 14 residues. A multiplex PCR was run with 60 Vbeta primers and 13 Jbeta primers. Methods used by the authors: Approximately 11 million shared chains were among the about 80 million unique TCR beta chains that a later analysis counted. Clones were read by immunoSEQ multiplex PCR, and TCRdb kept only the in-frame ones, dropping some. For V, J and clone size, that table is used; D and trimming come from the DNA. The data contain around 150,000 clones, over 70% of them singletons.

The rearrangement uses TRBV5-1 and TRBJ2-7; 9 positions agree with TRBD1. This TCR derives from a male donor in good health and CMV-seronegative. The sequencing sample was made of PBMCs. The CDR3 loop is CASSDRQGAYEQYF. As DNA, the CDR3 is TGCGCCAGCAGCGACCGACAGGGGGCCTACGAGCAGTACTTC.